This T cell receptor beta chain was obtained from a study of Ad26.COV2.S vaccination and SARS-CoV-2 variants. The wider study: Ad26.COV2.S, an intramuscular injection, was given once or twice 56 days apart.

This clone was seen only once. Its antigen remains unknown. At one boundary the junction diverges from the germline segment, which might be a read error. Only in-frame clones appear in the TCRdb table, and some are missing; sequencing was by immunoSEQ multiplex PCR. The repertoire holds around 300,000 clones, with 75% to 90% as singletons. As for treatment: about 20 received Ad26.COV2.S at low or high dose, single or two shots; roughly 5 received placebo; per-sample allocation not given. Collection of the samples took place on day 63 after the first injection of vaccine or placebo. Donation came from an adult in Boston who was aged 18-55 years. Expression of Wuhan-strain SARS-CoV-2 spike came from the Ad26 vector that formed the vaccine. The study, taken as a whole, reports: It was reported that spike-specific CD8+ and CD4+ T cell responses were substantially broad after vaccination.

The CDR3 consists of 11 residues. Germline V lookup: CDR1 SNHLY, CDR2 FYNNEI. This chain links TRBV2 with TRBJ2-1; possible D gene TRBD2, 6 bases. The clonotype originates from a person aged 18-65 years who received the Ad26.COV2.S COVID-19 vaccine or a placebo. This specimen consisted of peripheral blood, obtained in a trial of Ad26.COV2.S vaccine versus placebo. In DNA, the CDR3 is TGTGCCAGCACCCTAAGACTAGGGTCCGTCTTC. Translating gives CASTLRLGSVF.